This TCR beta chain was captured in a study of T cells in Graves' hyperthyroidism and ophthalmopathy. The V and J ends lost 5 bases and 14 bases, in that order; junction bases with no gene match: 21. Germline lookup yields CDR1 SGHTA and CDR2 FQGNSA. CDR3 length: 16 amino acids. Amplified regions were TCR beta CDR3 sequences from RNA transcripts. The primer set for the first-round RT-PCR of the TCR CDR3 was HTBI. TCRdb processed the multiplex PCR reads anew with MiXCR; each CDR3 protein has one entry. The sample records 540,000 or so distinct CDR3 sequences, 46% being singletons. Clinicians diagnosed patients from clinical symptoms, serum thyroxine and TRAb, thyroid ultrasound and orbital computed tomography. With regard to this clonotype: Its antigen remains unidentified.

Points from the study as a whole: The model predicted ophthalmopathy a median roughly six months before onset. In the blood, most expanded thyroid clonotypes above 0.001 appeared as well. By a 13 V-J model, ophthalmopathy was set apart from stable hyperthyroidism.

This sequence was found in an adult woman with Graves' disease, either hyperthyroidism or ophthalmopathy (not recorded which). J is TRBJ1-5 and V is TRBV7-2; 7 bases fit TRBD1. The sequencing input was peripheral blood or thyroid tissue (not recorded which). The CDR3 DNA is TGTGCCAGCAGCGACGTAATGGGACAGCACTCAAGTAAGGAGCATTTT. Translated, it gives CASSDVMGQHSSKEHF.